The 11 T cell receptor beta chains below were found in one sample sequenced in a study of identifying expanded T cells in peripheral blood. The assay was immunoSEQ multiplex PCR, and TCRdb's table has in-frame clones only and misses some. The data contain 70,000 to 95,000 clones, 88% of them singletons. The sample consisted of blood. The origin of the receptors is a person aged 18 to 70 in good health.

The rearrangement joins TRBV25-1 to TRBJ1-2; TRBD1 might be the D (6 bases). The CDR3 is made up of 12 amino acids. The ends were cut back, 5 bases at V and 7 bases at J, with 11 bases in the middle. Germline V CDR1 and CDR2: MGHDK, SYGVNS. The CDR3: CASSNRVGGYTF. The CDR3 bases are TGTGCCAGCAGTAACAGGGTGGGTGGCTACACCTTC.

The chain couples TRBV28 to TRBJ2-1; TRBD2 is a possible D gene (6 bases). Per germline, CDR1 MDHEN and CDR2 SYDVKM. CDR3 length equals 17 residues. V gave up 2 bases and J gave up 1 base, with 15 bases separating them. Written as DNA, the CDR3 is TGTGCCAGCAGTTTAAGCGAAGGGGAGGTTTCCTACAATGAGCAGTTCTTC. Translated: CASSLSEGEVSYNEQFF.

The rearrangement uses TRBV30 and TRBJ1-4; 11 nucleotides align to TRBD1. Germline V gene sequence: CDR1 GTSNPN, CDR2 SVGIG (reference sequence). The trim removed 3 bases at V and 7 bases at J, leaving 1 base unmatched. This CDR3 region has 13 residues. In DNA form, the CDR3 reads TGTGCCTGGAGGGGACAGGGGGTTGAAAAACTGTTTTTT. It yields the protein CAWRGQGVEKLFF.

The rearrangement links TRBV6-6 to TRBJ2-7; 9 bases align to TRBD2. The CDR3 spans 15 residues. Germline loops: CDR1 MNHNY, CDR2 SVGAGI (reference sequence). Trimming removed 2 bases from V and 2 bases from J; junction bases left unmatched: 4. CDR3 nucleotides: TGTGCCAGCAGTTACAGGACTAGCGTTCCCTACGAGCAGTACTTC. As protein: CASSYRTSVPYEQYF.

This chain joins TRBV6-5 and TRBJ2-5; D is unresolved. The CDR3 is 14 amino acids. Trimming cost V 0 bases and J 7 bases, with 12 bases left between them. The germline gives CDR1 MNHEY, CDR2 SVGAGI. The DNA for the CDR3 is TGTGCCAGCAGTTACTCAGGGAACGGGTGGACCCAGTACTTC. Its translation is CASSYSGNGWTQYF.

V usage is TRBV28 and J usage is TRBJ1-2; D call uncertain. CDR1 is MDHEN, CDR2 SYDVKM, per germline. V gave up 10 bases and J gave up 0 bases, with 9 bases separating them. The CDR3 is 12 residues long. In DNA form, the CDR3 reads TGTGCCACGCACGGTACTAACTATGGCTACACCTTC. Amino acids: CATHGTNYGYTF.

The rearrangement links TRBV19 to TRBJ2-7; 9 nucleotides match TRBD1. Per germline, CDR1 LNHDA and CDR2 SQIVND (reference sequence). V was pared by 5 bases and J by 3 bases, with 5 bases of the junction left unmatched. The CDR3 consists of 14 residues. The CDR3 bases are TGTGCCAGTAGTCCAAAGGACAGGGGCTACGAGCAGTACTTC. Its translation is CASSPKDRGYEQYF.

The chain is built from TRBV14 and TRBJ1-1; 10 positions match TRBD1. V was clipped by 5 bases and J by 4 bases; unmatched bases: 4. The CDR3 has 14 residues. Germline assignment: CDR1 SGHDN and CDR2 FVKESK. The CDR3: CASSVGQGSTEAFF. The CDR3 DNA sequence: TGTGCCAGCAGCGTGGGACAGGGGAGCACTGAAGCTTTCTTT.

V gene TRBV9 combines with J gene TRBJ2-1; TRBD2 matches at 9 bases. This CDR3 spans 16 amino acids. CDR1 is SGDLS, CDR2 YYNGEE, per germline. J was trimmed by 5 bases and V by 2 bases; bases with no gene match: 8. This chain's CDR3 is CASSVKAGGYHNEQFF. In DNA form, the CDR3 reads TGTGCCAGCAGCGTCAAAGCGGGGGGTTACCACAATGAGCAGTTCTTC.

This clone was picked up one time. The chain links TRBV7-6 to TRBJ2-1, with TRBD2 as a possible D gene (6 bases). From germline, CDR1 is SGHVS and CDR2 FNYEAQ. Trimming took 1 base from V and 3 from J, leaving 19 bases between them. This CDR3 comprises 18 residues. As DNA, the CDR3 is TGTGCCAGCAGCTTAGGGGCCGGAGGGCAGGATAGCTACAATGAGCAGTTCTTC. It encodes CASSLGAGGQDSYNEQFF.

The chain is built from TRBV7-8 and TRBJ2-7; 7 bases align to TRBD2. The CDR3 is made up of 14 amino acids. Germline V CDR1 and CDR2: SGHVS, FQNEAQ. V gave up 1 base and J gave up 6 bases; unmatched junction bases: 6. The CDR3 DNA is TGTGCCAGCAGCTTAGATGTGGGAGGGGCCGAGCAGTACTTC. Protein product: CASSLDVGGAEQYF. Full variable domain (remainder filled in from reference TRBV7-8 and TRBJ2-7): GAGVSQSPRYKVAKRGQDVALRCDPISGHVSLFWYQQALGQGPEFLTYFQNEAQLDKSGLPSDRFFAERPEGSVSTLKIQRTQQEDSAVYLCASSLDVGGAEQYFGPGTRLTVT.